This T cell receptor (beta chain) originates from a study of blood T cells in healthy people across ages. Study-wide findings and caveats: Observed TCR beta diversity per million T cells went down as age went up. This fall followed a roughly linear course with age.

A second about 6 to 12 cycle PCR used barcoded and J-beta primers. TCRdb passed the 5' RACE reads through MiXCR, listing each CDR3 protein once. The sample has around 1,000,000 distinct CDR3 sequences, about 23% seen once. Individuals who donated were healthy Caucasians from Russia aged roughly 6 to 100. This clonotype showed up just a few times. Its antigen is currently unknown. The CDR3 has 16 amino acids. V shed 2 bases and J 5 bases; nucleotides not matched to a gene: 11. The germline CDR1 and CDR2 sequences are SQVTM and ANQGSEA. Separately, the same data were catalogued under a study of T cells of mothers and their children.

The rearrangement links TRBV29-1 to TRBJ2-2; 7 nucleotides agree with TRBD1. The sample comprised blood. This sequence was found in a girl aged 2 to 10 in good health. DNA of the CDR3: TGCAGCGTTGAACCCCGGACAGGAAGAGCGACCGGGGAGCTGTTTTTT. This gives the protein CSVEPRTGRATGELFF.